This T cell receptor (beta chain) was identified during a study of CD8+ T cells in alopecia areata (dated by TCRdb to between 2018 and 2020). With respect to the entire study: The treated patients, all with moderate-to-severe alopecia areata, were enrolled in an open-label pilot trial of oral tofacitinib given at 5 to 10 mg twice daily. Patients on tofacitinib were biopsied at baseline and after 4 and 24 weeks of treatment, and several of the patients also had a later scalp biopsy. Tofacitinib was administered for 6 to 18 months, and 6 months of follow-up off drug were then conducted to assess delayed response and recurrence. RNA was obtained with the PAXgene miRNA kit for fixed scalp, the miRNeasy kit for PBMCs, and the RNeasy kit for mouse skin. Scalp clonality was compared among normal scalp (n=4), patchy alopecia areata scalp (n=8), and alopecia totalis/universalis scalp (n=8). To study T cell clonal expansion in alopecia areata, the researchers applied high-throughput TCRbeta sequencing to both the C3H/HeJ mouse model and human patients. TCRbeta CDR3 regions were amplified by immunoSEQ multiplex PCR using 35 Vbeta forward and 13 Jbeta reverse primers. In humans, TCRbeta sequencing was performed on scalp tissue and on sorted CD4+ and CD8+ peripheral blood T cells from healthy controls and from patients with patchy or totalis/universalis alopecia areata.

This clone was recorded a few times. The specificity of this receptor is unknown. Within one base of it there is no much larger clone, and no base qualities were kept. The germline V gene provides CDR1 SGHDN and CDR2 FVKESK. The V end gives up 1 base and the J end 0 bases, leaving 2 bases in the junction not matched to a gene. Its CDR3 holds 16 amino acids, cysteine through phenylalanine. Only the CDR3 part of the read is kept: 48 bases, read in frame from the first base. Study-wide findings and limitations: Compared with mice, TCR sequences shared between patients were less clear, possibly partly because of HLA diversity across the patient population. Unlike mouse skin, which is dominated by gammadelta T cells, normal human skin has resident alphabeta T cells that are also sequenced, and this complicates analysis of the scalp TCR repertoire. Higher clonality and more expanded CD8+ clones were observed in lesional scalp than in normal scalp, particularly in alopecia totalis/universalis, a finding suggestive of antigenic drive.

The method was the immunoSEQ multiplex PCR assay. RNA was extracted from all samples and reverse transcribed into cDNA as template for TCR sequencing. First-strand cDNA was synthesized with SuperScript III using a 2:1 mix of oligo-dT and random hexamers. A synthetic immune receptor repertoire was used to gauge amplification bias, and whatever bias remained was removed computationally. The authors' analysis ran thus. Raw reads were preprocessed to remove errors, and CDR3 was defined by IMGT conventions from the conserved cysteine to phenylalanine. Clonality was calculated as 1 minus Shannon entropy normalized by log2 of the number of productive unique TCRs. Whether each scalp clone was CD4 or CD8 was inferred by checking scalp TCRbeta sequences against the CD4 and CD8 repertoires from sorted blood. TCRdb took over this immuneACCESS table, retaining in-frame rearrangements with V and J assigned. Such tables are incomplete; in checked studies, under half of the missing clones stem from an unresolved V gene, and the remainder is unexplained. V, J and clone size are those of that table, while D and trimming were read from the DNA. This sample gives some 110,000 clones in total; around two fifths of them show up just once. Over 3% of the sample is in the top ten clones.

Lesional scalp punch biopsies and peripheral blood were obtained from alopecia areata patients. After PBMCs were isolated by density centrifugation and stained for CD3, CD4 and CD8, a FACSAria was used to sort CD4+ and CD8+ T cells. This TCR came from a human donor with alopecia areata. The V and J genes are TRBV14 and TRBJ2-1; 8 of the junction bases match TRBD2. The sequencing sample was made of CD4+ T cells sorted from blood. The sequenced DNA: TGTGCCAGCAGCCAAGTAGCGGGGAGCTCCTACAATGAGCAGTTCTTC. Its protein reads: CASSQVAGSSYNEQFF.